This record covers a single T cell receptor (beta chain). The sample belongs to a study of blood T cell repertoires in COVID-19. Across the study: Sites across the United States, Italy and Spain contributed samples from acute and convalescent COVID-19. The analysed material was cDNA or gDNA that came from T cells, B-cell-depleted T cells, or PBMCs.

Per the germline V gene, CDR1 is MNHEY and CDR2 is SVGAGI. The CDR3 runs 14 residues. Trimming removed 5 bases from V and 5 bases from J; junction bases left unmatched: 6. Per the authors' pipeline: Researchers report that nucleated cell counts were estimated from reference gene primer amplification. Here immunoSEQ multiplex PCR was the method, and the copy in TCRdb shows in-frame clones only, minus some. V, J and clone size derive from that table, while D and trimming were established from the DNA sequence. The sample has 80,000 to 95,000 clones; under 90% are singletons. Sequencing input: peripheral blood. The rearrangement joins TRBV6-5 to TRBJ1-5; 7 nucleotides align to TRBD1. The sequence was collected from an elderly man with acute or convalescent COVID-19. The CDR3 here is CASSLRRGDQPQHF. CDR3 in DNA: TGTGCCAGCAGTCTCCGCAGGGGGGATCAGCCCCAGCATTTT.